The T cell receptor (beta chain) under discussion was sequenced for a study of control samples from healthy donors and cancer patients. This clone was recorded a few times. Clones were sequenced by immunoSEQ multiplex PCR, and TCRdb holds only the in-frame ones, with some missing. This sample carries about 63,000 clones, approximately 85% of them seen once, and the ten largest clones take 4.5% to 6.5%. The sample taken for sequencing was blood. This clonotype originated in a man in his forties or fifties in good health.

Here the CDR3 DNA reads TGTGCCAGCAGCTTGAGGACAGCAGGAGGGGAGACCCAGTACTTC. It specifies CASSLRTAGGETQYF. The chain employs TRBV7-2 and TRBJ2-5; TRBD1 or TRBD2 may be the D gene (6 bases each). V gave up 3 bases and J gave up 5 bases, with 16 bases separating them. The CDR3 runs 15 residues. Germline-derived CDR1 and CDR2 are SGHTA and FQGNSA.